This T cell receptor (beta chain) was recovered during a study of blood T cell repertoires in COVID-19. For the study at large: Sources were T cells, B-cell-depleted T cells, or PBMCs; the material itself was cDNA or gDNA.

Original methodology: By means of reference gene primer amplification, nucleated cell counts were estimated. The repertoire was sequenced with immunoSEQ multiplex PCR; TCRdb's copy has only in-frame clones and lacks some. For V, J and clone size, that table is used; D and trimming come from the DNA. The top ten hold 9.5% to 11% of the sample, which has around 300,000 clones, around 85% seen once. The germline V and J ends were trimmed by 8 bases and 4 bases, with 23 bases remaining between them. This CDR3 region has 16 residues. CDR1 is ENHRY and CDR2 is SYGVKD in the germline V gene. The sequencing sample was made of peripheral blood. This TCR was recovered from a woman between 65 and 79 years old with acute or convalescent COVID-19. This rearrangement joins TRBV10-3 to TRBJ2-5, with D perhaps TRBD2 (5 bases). The CDR3 sequence is CAISEGTPIAGETQYF. The CDR3 nucleotides are TGTGCCATCTCCGAGGGTACACCCATCGCGGGAGAGACCCAGTACTTC.